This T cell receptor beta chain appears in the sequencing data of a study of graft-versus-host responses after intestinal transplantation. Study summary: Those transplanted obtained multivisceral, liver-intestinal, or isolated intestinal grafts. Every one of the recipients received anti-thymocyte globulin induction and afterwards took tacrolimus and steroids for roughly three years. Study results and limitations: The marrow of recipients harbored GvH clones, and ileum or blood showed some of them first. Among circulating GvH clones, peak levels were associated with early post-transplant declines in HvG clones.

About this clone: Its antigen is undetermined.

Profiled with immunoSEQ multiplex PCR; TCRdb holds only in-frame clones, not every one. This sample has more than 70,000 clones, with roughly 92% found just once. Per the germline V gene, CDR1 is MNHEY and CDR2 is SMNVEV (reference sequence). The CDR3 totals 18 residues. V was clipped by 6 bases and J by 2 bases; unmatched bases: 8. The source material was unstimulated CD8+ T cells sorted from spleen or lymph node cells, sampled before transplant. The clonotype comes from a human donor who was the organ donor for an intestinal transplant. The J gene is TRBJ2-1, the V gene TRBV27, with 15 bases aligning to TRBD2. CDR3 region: CASRRGLAGGTTYNEQFF. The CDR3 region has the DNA TGTGCCAGCAGGCGGGGACTAGCGGGGGGAACTACCTACAATGAGCAGTTCTTC.